A selection of T cell receptor beta chains follows, all from one sample in a study of immune evolution from preneoplasia to lung adenocarcinoma. The data were produced by immunoSEQ multiplex PCR, yet TCRdb's version contains in-frame clones alone and is incomplete. The table includes under 5,000 clones, more than 70% detected once. Material: FFPE lung adenocarcinoma in situ tissue. All receptors come from a person between 70 and 80 years old with lung adenocarcinoma. The CDR3 runs from the conserved cysteine through the conserved F or W. The D gene is left open where the match is weak. Size is omitted from some rows. Given values are once, few, many or a class for expanded clones.

j_call v_call d_call clone_size cdr3_nt cdr3_aa
TRBJ2-1 TRBV7-9 . . TGTGCCAGCAGCGGGCGGGACGGTTCCTACAATGAGCAGTTCTTC CASSGRDGSYNEQFF
TRBJ2-7 TRBV11-2 . . TGTGCCAGCAGCTTAGGAAAGAACGAGCAGTACTTC CASSLGKNEQYF
TRBJ2-7 TRBV30 . . TGTGCCTGGAGGGTACAGGGATCTAACGAGCAGTACTTC CAWRVQGSNEQYF
TRBJ2-3 TRBV5-4 . few TGTGCCAGCAGCCCCGGGCCCACAGATACGCAGTATTTT CASSPGPTDTQYF
TRBJ2-2 TRBV2 . . TGTGCCAGCAGGGGACGGCCTAACACCGGGAAGCTGTTTTTT CASRGRPNTGKLFF
TRBJ2-1 TRBV27 . . TGTGCCTCCGGGGCCCATGGGAATGAGCAGTTCTTC CASGAHGNEQFF
TRBJ2-3 TRBV5-1 . once TGCGCCAGCCGCAGGGCTTTCACAGATACGCAGTATTTT CASRRAFTDTQYF
TRBJ2-7 TRBV6-1 . . TGTGCCAGCAGACAGGACTTATCATTCTCCTACGAGCAGTACTTC CASRQDLSFSYEQYF
TRBJ1-5 TRBV6-5 . once TGTGCCAGCAGCCCGGACACCAATAGCAATCAGCCCCAGCATTTT CASSPDTNSNQPQHF
TRBJ2-2 TRBV4-1 TRBD2 once TGCGCCAGCAGCCCCCGAGTCGCCGGGACTAGCGGGAGGGCCAACCACGGGGAGCTGTTTTTT CASSPRVAGTSGRANHGELFF